These 32 T cell receptor beta chains were all obtained from the same sample, sequenced in a study of CD8 T cells in Susac syndrome. After extraction with the RNeasy kit, about 0.45 to 1 ug of the RNA was reverse transcribed using random hexamers. TCRdb re-called the immunoSEQ multiplex PCR reads through MiXCR, storing one row per CDR3 protein. The sample lists hundreds of thousands of distinct CDR3 sequences; 80% to 90% were seen once. Sequenced material: CD8+ T cells from PBMCs. Receptors originate from a human donor with multiple sclerosis.

This chain uses TRBV25-1 with TRBJ1-4; D not certain. Germline V gene sequence: CDR1 MGHDK, CDR2 SYGVNS. Trimming shortened V by 6 bases and J by 7 bases, and 12 bases separated the two germline ends. This CDR3 is built from 13 residues. The CDR3 nucleotides are TGTGCCAGCAGCGTGGCTAGGCCTGAAAAACTGTTTTTT. It translates to CASSVARPEKLFF.

This clonotype was seen a handful of times. J is TRBJ2-5 and V is TRBV5-4; D call uncertain. The CDR3 spans 15 residues. V lost 1 base to trimming and J lost 3 bases, with 13 bases between them. CDR1 SGHNT and CDR2 YYREEE come from the germline V gene (reference sequence). The CDR3 sequence is CASSLWAYNEETQYF. CDR3 coding DNA: TGTGCCAGCAGCTTGTGGGCTTATAACGAAGAGACCCAGTACTTC. Full variable domain (rest looked up from reference TRBV5-4 and TRBJ2-5): ETGVTQSPTHLIKTRGQQVTLRCSSQSGHNTVSWYQQALGQGPQFIFQYYREEENGRGNFPPRFSGLQFPNYSSELNVNALELDDSALYLCASSLWAYNEETQYFGPGTRLLVL.

This clonotype was observed a few times. Here the CDR3 reads CASSGRTGKGNTIYF. CDR3 nucleotides: TGTGCCAGCAGCGGTCGGACTGGAAAAGGAAACACCATATATTTT. V gene TRBV7-9 combines with J gene TRBJ1-3; D is ambiguous. The germline gives CDR1 SEHNR, CDR2 FQNEAQ (reference sequence). Trimming shortened V by 5 bases and J by 4 bases, and 15 bases separated the two germline ends. There are 15 residues in the CDR3.

The CDR3 reads CASSPSTGPHEQYF. CDR3 bases: TGTGCCAGCTCACCATCGACAGGTCCCCACGAGCAGTACTTC. The rearrangement joins TRBV18 to TRBJ2-7; tentatively, D is TRBD1 (6 bases). There are 14 residues in the CDR3. From germline, CDR1 is KGHSH and CDR2 LQKENI. Trimming shortened V by 2 bases and J by 5 bases, and 13 bases separated the two germline ends. The full variable domain, its missing parts supplied by reference TRBV18 and TRBJ2-7, is NAGVMQNPRHLVRRRGQEARLRCSPMKGHSHVYWYRQLPEEGLKFMVYLQKENIIDESGMPKERFSAEFPKEGPSILRIQQVVRGDSAAYFCASSPSTGPHEQYFGPGTRLTVT.

V usage is TRBV7-6 and J usage is TRBJ2-1; maybe TRBD1 (5 bases). Germline-derived CDR1 and CDR2 are SGHVS and FNYEAQ. The CDR3 length is 16 residues. V lost 2 bases and J 7 bases, leaving 18 bases between the germline ends. This CDR3 is CASSLLGEGQLNEQFF. The CDR3 nucleotides are TGTGCCAGCAGCTTATTAGGGGAAGGACAATTGAATGAGCAGTTCTTC.

This clonotype was detected once. V is TRBV7-9 and J is TRBJ1-2; D is perhaps TRBD1 (6 bases). Germline CDR1 and CDR2: SEHNR and FQNEAQ (reference sequence). This CDR3 contains 13 residues. Trimming removed 3 bases from V and 8 bases from J, with 13 bases in between. CDR3 residues: CASSFGTSLGYTF. The CDR3 nucleotides read TGTGCCAGCAGCTTTGGGACATCTCTGGGCTACACCTTC.

The gene calls are TRBV7-9 and TRBJ1-1; D is uncertain. Germline loops: CDR1 SEHNR, CDR2 FQNEAQ (reference sequence). Trimming took 5 bases from V and 3 from J, leaving 13 bases between them. CDR3 size: 14 residues. The CDR3, as DNA: TGTGCCAGCAGCGCGCTTAGGTGGGACACTGAAGCTTTCTTT. It specifies CASSALRWDTEAFF. Full variable domain (remainder filled in from reference TRBV7-9 and TRBJ1-1): DTGVSQNPRHKITKRGQNVTFRCDPISEHNRLYWYRQTLGQGPEFLTYFQNEAQLEKSRLLSDRFSAERPKGSFSTLEIQRTEQGDSAMYLCASSALRWDTEAFFGQGTRLTVV.

The chain combines TRBV7-9 with TRBJ1-2; D uncertain. The V gene's germline CDR1 is SEHNR and CDR2 FQNEAQ (reference sequence). This CDR3 is built from 16 residues. V lost 2 bases to trimming and J lost 0 bases, with 13 bases between them. CDR3 in DNA: TGTGCCAGCAGCTTACCATCCGGCAGAGCTAACTATGGCTACACCTTC. It translates to CASSLPSGRANYGYTF.

A single count supports this clonotype. This sequence joins TRBV9 and TRBJ2-1, with a weak D call TRBD1 (6 bases). CDR1 is SGDLS and CDR2 is YYNGEE in the germline V gene. V was shortened by 1 base and J by 5 bases, with 16 bases between the two germline ends. The CDR3 is 16 amino acids. The CDR3 loop is CASSVRQDFWDNEQFF. The CDR3 DNA is TGTGCCAGCAGCGTAAGACAGGACTTTTGGGACAATGAGCAGTTCTTC.

This clonotype has a single count. V gene TRBV7-9 combines with J gene TRBJ2-1; 7 bases are shared with TRBD2. Germline V gene sequence: CDR1 SEHNR, CDR2 FQNEAQ (reference sequence). This CDR3 has 15 amino acids. With 1 base clipped from V and 6 bases from J, the junction kept 6 bases outside the gene matches. The CDR3 sequence is CASSLVQRGTNEQFF. The CDR3 DNA sequence: TGTGCCAGCAGCTTAGTACAGCGGGGAACCAATGAGCAGTTCTTC.

V gene TRBV4-1 combines with J gene TRBJ1-3, with TRBD1 matching 7 bases. Losses at the gene ends were 0 bases for V and 6 bases for J; bases not matched to a gene: 5. There are 15 residues in the CDR3. The germline gives CDR1 MGHRA, CDR2 YSYEKL. In DNA, the CDR3 is TGCGCCAGCAGCCAAGAGAGGGGGCGGGAAAACACCATATATTTT. This sequence encodes CASSQERGRENTIYF.

This clonotype was observed a few times. The CDR3 region is CATSPSRDRTYGYTF. The CDR3 nucleotides read TGTGCCACCAGTCCATCCCGGGACAGGACTTATGGCTACACCTTC. This sequence joins TRBV24-1 and TRBJ1-2; TRBD1 agrees at 8 bases. The CDR3 is 15 residues long. The V and J ends lost 6 bases and 5 bases, in that order; junction bases with no gene match: 10. Looked up from germline, CDR1 is KGHDR and CDR2 is SFDVKD.

The chain uses TRBV5-1 and TRBJ2-3; 12 bases are a match to TRBD2. The CDR3 consists of 18 residues. The germline V gene encodes CDR1 SGHRS and CDR2 YFSETQ. Trimming removed 0 bases from V and 0 bases from J; junction bases left unmatched: 5. The CDR3 is CASSLGLAGVVSTDTQYF. DNA of the CDR3: TGCGCCAGCAGCTTGGGACTAGCGGGAGTTGTTAGCACAGATACGCAGTATTTT.

V is TRBV30 and J is TRBJ2-1, with 10 bases lining up with TRBD2. The CDR3 is 16 residues long. V lost 2 bases to trimming and J lost 8 bases; unmatched junction nucleotides: 12. The germline V gene has CDR1 GTSNPN and CDR2 SVGIG (reference sequence). CDR3 sequence (DNA): TGTGCCTGGAGTCCGTCCAGCGGGAGGGCCAGATATGAGCAGTTCTTC. Its translation: CAWSPSSGRARYEQFF.

This clonotype was picked up one time. This chain links TRBV28 with TRBJ2-2; TRBD2 aligns across 9 bases. Germline CDR1 MDHEN, CDR2 SYDVKM. The CDR3 has 13 amino acids. Trimming took 6 bases from V and 7 from J; bases not matched to a gene: 3. CDR3: CASSRTSVGELFF. The CDR3 DNA sequence: TGTGCCAGCAGCCGGACTAGCGTCGGGGAGCTGTTTTTT.

This clonotype has more than one count but fewer than ten. The chain recombines TRBV6-5 with TRBJ2-7; TRBD2 agrees at 8 bases. The germline V gene has CDR1 MNHEY and CDR2 SVGAGI. The CDR3 runs to 15 residues. V shed 4 bases and J 3 bases; nucleotides not matched to a gene: 8. The CDR3, as DNA: TGTGCCAGCAGTTCTCCCCCGGGAGGGAGCTACGAGCAGTACTTC. It translates to CASSSPPGGSYEQYF.

The chain carries TRBV27 and TRBJ1-6, with 7 bases lining up with TRBD1. CDR3 length: 14 residues. Germline loops: CDR1 MNHEY, CDR2 SMNVEV (reference sequence). The V gene end was trimmed by 3 bases and the J gene end by 7 bases; junction bases not matched to a gene: 3. The chain's CDR3 is CASSFRTGNSPLHF. The CDR3 DNA follows: TGTGCCAGCAGTTTTCGGACAGGCAATTCACCCCTCCACTTT.

The chain employs TRBV5-1 and TRBJ2-4; 7 nucleotides match TRBD1. CDR1 and CDR2 from the germline V gene are SGHRS and YFSETQ. V was pared by 1 base and J by 0 bases, with 4 bases of the junction left unmatched. This CDR3 contains 16 residues. CDR3 loop: CASSLNRGLAKNIQYF. DNA for the CDR3: TGCGCCAGCAGCTTGAACAGGGGCCTAGCCAAAAACATTCAGTACTTC.

This chain links TRBV11-2 with TRBJ2-7, with a possible D match to TRBD1 (5 bases). The V end was cut by 0 bases, the J end by 0 bases, with 15 bases between. This CDR3 spans 17 amino acids. Germline V gives CDR1 SGHAT, CDR2 FQNNGV. CDR3 sequence: CASSLEFPGHSSYEQYF. The CDR3 bases are TGTGCCAGCAGCTTAGAGTTTCCAGGGCACAGCTCCTACGAGCAGTACTTC.

The V call is TRBV27, the J call TRBJ2-1; TRBD2 might be the D (6 bases). The CDR3 spans 12 residues. Deletions cut 3 bases from V and 14 bases from J, with 14 bases between. Germline V gene lookup returns CDR1 MNHEY and CDR2 SMNVEV (reference sequence). This chain's CDR3 is CASSLNGGLKFF. DNA of the CDR3: TGTGCCAGCAGTTTGAACGGGGGATTGAAGTTCTTC.

This chain uses TRBV7-3 with TRBJ1-1; no clear D gene. V was cut by 5 bases and J by 0 bases, with 7 bases left in between. The CDR3 sequence is 13 residues long. Germline assignment: CDR1 SGHTA and CDR2 FQGTGA. CDR3: CASSPTVNTEAFF. The CDR3 DNA is TGTGCCAGCAGCCCTACAGTGAACACTGAAGCTTTCTTT.

V is TRBV5-4 and J is TRBJ2-1, with 9 bases fitting TRBD1. Germline V gives CDR1 SGHNT, CDR2 YYREEE (reference sequence). This CDR3 is built from 13 residues. V gave up 4 bases and J gave up 8 bases; unmatched junction bases: 4. As DNA, the CDR3 is TGTGCCAGCAGCCGGGACAGGGACGATGAGCAGTTCTTC. Its protein is CASSRDRDDEQFF. Supplemented by reference TRBV5-4 and TRBJ2-1, the full variable domain reads ETGVTQSPTHLIKTRGQQVTLRCSSQSGHNTVSWYQQALGQGPQFIFQYYREEENGRGNFPPRFSGLQFPNYSSELNVNALELDDSALYLCASSRDRDDEQFFGPGTRLTVL.

The chain couples TRBV30 to TRBJ2-3; D call uncertain. Between the trimmed V and J ends, which lost 3 bases and 3 bases, there was a span of 13 bases. The germline gives CDR1 GTSNPN, CDR2 SVGIG (reference sequence). CDR3 length: 14 amino acids. The CDR3 spells CAWRRVRITDTQYF. For the CDR3, the DNA is TGTGCCTGGAGAAGGGTCCGCATTACAGATACGCAGTATTTT.

This clonotype occurred once. For the CDR3, the DNA is TGTGCCAGCAGTTTGACTGGGAGGGCGTCTGGCGAGCAGTACTTC. This gives the protein CASSLTGRASGEQYF. The chain recombines TRBV28 with TRBJ2-7; 7 nucleotides align to TRBD2. Germline CDR1 MDHEN, CDR2 SYDVKM. The trim removed 3 bases at V and 6 bases at J, leaving 11 bases unmatched. This CDR3 spans 15 amino acids.

Worth noting for this clonotype: The junction does not match germline at one end; this may be a read error. CDR3 protein: CSAYGTSGRKSSFNEQFF. In nucleotides, the CDR3 is TGCAGCGCATACGGGACTAGCGGGCGGAAAAGCTCCTTCAATGAGCAGTTCTTC. The chain couples TRBV29-1 to TRBJ2-1; 12 bases match TRBD2. Germline assignment: CDR1 SQVTM and CDR2 ANQGSEA. This CDR3 spans 18 amino acids.

This clonotype occurred a few times. V gene TRBV6-1 combines with J gene TRBJ2-1; tentatively, D is TRBD2 (6 bases). The CDR3 covers 19 residues. Germline V gene lookup returns CDR1 MNHNS and CDR2 SASEGT. V was clipped by 3 bases and J by 0 bases, with 21 bases between them. The CDR3 DNA follows: TGTGCCAGCAGTGAGTGGGACTCCTATAGGGAAACCTCCTACAATGAGCAGTTCTTC. Translation: CASSEWDSYRETSYNEQFF.

The rearrangement joins TRBV4-3 to TRBJ2-5; D is possibly TRBD1 or TRBD2 (6 bases each). This CDR3 has 15 residues. Germline loops: CDR1 LGHNA, CDR2 YSLEER. V was shortened by 4 bases and J by 4 bases, with 16 bases between the two germline ends. CDR3: CASSPQVRGGETQYF. The CDR3 DNA sequence: TGCGCCAGCAGCCCCCAAGTCAGGGGAGGAGAGACCCAGTACTTC.

J is TRBJ2-1 and V is TRBV7-9; 9 positions match TRBD2. The germline V gene has CDR1 SEHNR and CDR2 FQNEAQ (reference sequence). J was trimmed by 10 bases and V by 8 bases; bases with no gene match: 9. The CDR3 is 13 residues long. The CDR3 spells CASGSGRSEEQFF. The CDR3 nucleotides read TGTGCCAGCGGTAGCGGGAGATCGGAAGAGCAGTTCTTC.

The chain uses TRBV7-4 and TRBJ2-7, with D unresolved. Trimming pared 1 base from V and 3 bases from J, leaving 10 bases between. The germline CDR1 and CDR2 sequences are SGHVT and SQSDAQ. CDR3 length: 14 residues. The CDR3 bases are TGTGCCAGCAGCTTAGTCAGGCCCGGCTACGAGCAGTACTTC. Translating gives CASSLVRPGYEQYF.

A remark on this clonotype: At one end the junction does not follow the germline gene, possibly because of a read error. The rearrangement uses TRBV28 and TRBJ1-1; a weak D match, TRBD1 (5 bases). The CDR3 totals 14 residues. Germline CDR1 reads MDHEN; CDR2 reads SYDVKM. As DNA, the CDR3 is TGTGCCAGCAGTTTGAGGGGCCGAAGTTCGGGGGGAATCTTT. This gives the protein CASSLRGRSSGGIF.

The chain is built from TRBV11-2 and TRBJ1-1, with 8 nucleotides matching TRBD1. V was pared by 5 bases and J by 4 bases, with 18 bases of the junction left unmatched. There are 18 residues in the CDR3. Germline V gene data show CDR1 as SGHAT and CDR2 as FQNNGV. The CDR3 DNA reads TGTGCCAGCAGCCCCTACTGGGGGACAGGTGGAGTTGGCACTGAAGCTTTCTTT. Translation gives CASSPYWGTGGVGTEAFF.

This sequence joins TRBV12-3 or TRBV12-4 and TRBJ2-7; D is possibly TRBD2 (5 bases). With 3 bases removed from V and 7 bases from J, the gap between germline ends came to 10 bases. The CDR3 contains 12 residues. CDR3 DNA sequence: TGTGCCAGCAGTTTTCGGAGGTGGGAGCAGTACTTC. Translation: CASSFRRWEQYF.